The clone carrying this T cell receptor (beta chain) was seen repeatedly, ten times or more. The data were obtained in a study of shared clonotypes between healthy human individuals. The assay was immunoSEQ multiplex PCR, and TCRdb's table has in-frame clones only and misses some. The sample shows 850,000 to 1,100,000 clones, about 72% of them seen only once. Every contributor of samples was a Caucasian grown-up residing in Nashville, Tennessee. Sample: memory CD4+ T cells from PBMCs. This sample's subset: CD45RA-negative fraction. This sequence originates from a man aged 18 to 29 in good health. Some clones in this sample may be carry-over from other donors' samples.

This chain's CDR3 is CASSLVLAGVGSDEQYF. In DNA form, the CDR3 reads TGCGCCAGCAGCTTGGTGCTAGCGGGAGTGGGTTCTGACGAGCAGTACTTC. The chain links TRBV5-1 to TRBJ2-7; 10 bases are shared with TRBD2. This CDR3 is 17 amino acids long. The ends lost 0 bases at V and 5 bases at J; junction bases unmatched: 11. From germline, CDR1 is SGHRS and CDR2 YFSETQ.